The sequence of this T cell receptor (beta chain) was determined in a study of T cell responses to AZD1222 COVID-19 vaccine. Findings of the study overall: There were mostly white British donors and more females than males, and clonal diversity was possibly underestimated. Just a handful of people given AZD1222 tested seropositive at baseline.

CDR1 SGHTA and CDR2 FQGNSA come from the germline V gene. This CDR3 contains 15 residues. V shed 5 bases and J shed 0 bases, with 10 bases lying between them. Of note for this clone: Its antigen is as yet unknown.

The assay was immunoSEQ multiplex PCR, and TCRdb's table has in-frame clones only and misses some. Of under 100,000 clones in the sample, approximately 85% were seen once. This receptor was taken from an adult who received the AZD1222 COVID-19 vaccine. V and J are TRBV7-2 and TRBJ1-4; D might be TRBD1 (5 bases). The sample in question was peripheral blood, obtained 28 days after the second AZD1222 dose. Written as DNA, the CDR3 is TGTGCCAGCAGCCCTCTCAGGGCAACTAATGAAAAACTGTTTTTT. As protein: CASSPLRATNEKLFF.